This T cell receptor (beta chain) comes out of a study of blood T cells in healthy people across ages. Then a second PCR, running about 6 to 11 cycles, was carried out with a sample-barcoded 5' primer and a J-beta primer mix. Each CDR3 protein gets one entry after TCRdb re-called the 5' RACE reads with MiXCR. The table records about 1,400,000 distinct CDR3 sequences, about 43% of them present only once. This CDR3 spans 15 amino acids. Trimming removed 8 bases from V and 7 bases from J, with 24 bases in between. In germline, CDR1 is SGHDN, CDR2 FVKESK. This clonotype was observed a single time. This chain connects TRBV14 to TRBJ2-7, with a weak D call TRBD2 (8 bases). Sequenced material: blood. The TCR was taken from a woman aged 18-30 years in good health. The chain's CDR3 is CASGSGLGGHNEQYF. CDR3 nucleotide sequence: TGTGCCAGCGGGTCGGGACTAGGGGGCCACAATGAGCAGTACTTC.